Shown below are 5 T cell receptor beta chains from a single sample sequenced in a study of blood T cell repertoires in COVID-19. Generated by immunoSEQ multiplex PCR, the TCRdb table keeps only in-frame clones and is missing some. This table holds 50,000 to 80,000 clones, roughly 80% found once. Source material: peripheral blood. The receptors come from a man aged 55 to 70 with COVID-19, enrolled during active disease.

The V and J genes are TRBV7-3 and TRBJ2-2, with D perhaps TRBD1 (5 bases). In germline, CDR1 is SGHTA, CDR2 FQGTGA. The germline V and J ends were trimmed by 5 bases and 6 bases, with 7 bases remaining between them. This CDR3 is 12 amino acids long. CDR3 loop: CASSRTPGELFF. The CDR3 DNA reads as TGTGCCAGCAGCCGGACACCCGGGGAGCTGTTTTTT.

This clone has just one count. V and J are TRBV5-1 and TRBJ2-5, with 8 bases fitting TRBD1. The length of the CDR3 is 15 residues. Looked up from germline, CDR1 is SGHRS and CDR2 is YFSETQ. The ends lost 7 bases at V and 2 bases at J; junction bases unmatched: 10. CDR3 nucleotide sequence: TGCGCCAGCGTCACGGGACAGGCAGGACAAGAGACCCAGTACTTC. Translated, it gives CASVTGQAGQETQYF. The complete variable domain, with remaining parts taken from reference TRBV5-1 and TRBJ2-5, reads KAGVTQTPRYLIKTRGQQVTLSCSPISGHRSVSWYQQTPGQGLQFLFEYFSETQRNKGNFPGRFSGRQFSNSRSEMNVSTLELGDSALYLCASVTGQAGQETQYFGPGTRLLVL.

The V call is TRBV4-1, the J call TRBJ2-7; D perhaps matches TRBD1 (7 bases). Germline V gives CDR1 MGHRA, CDR2 YSYEKL. This CDR3 comprises 16 residues. Trimming shortened V by 1 base and J by 5 bases, and 18 bases separated the two germline ends. Here the CDR3 DNA reads TGCGCCAGCAGCCAAGTTGGAGGCAGGGGGACTGACGAGCAGTACTTC. Its protein is CASSQVGGRGTDEQYF.

The chain couples TRBV4-1 to TRBJ1-1; 7 bases line up with TRBD1. The length of the CDR3 is 14 residues. Losses at the gene ends were 4 bases for V and 3 bases for J; bases not matched to a gene: 5. CDR1 is MGHRA and CDR2 is YSYEKL in the germline V gene. CDR3 sequence (DNA): TGCGCCAGCAGCCCTCCAACAGGGGACACTGAAGCTTTCTTT. The encoded protein is CASSPPTGDTEAFF.

The V and J genes are TRBV7-9 and TRBJ2-7; D is undetermined. The V and J ends lost 3 bases and 0 bases respectively, with 9 bases between them. The CDR3 runs 14 residues. Germline V CDR1 and CDR2: SEHNR, FQNEAQ (reference sequence). Here the CDR3 reads CASSFESDSYEQYF. CDR3 nucleotides: TGTGCCAGCAGCTTTGAGAGCGACTCCTACGAGCAGTACTTC.